This T cell receptor (beta chain) derives from a study of shared clonotypes between healthy human individuals. Study-level results: Naive CD4 clonotypes were shared across a few donors at roughly 5%. The study found lower generation probabilities in non-shared clonotypes than in those shared by all four donors.

Method: immunoSEQ multiplex PCR; TCRdb's copy keeps in-frame clones and lacks some. This sample has some 1 million clones, with about 75% found just once. This clone came up once. The target antigen is unknown. The TCR sequence derives from a man aged 18-30 years in good health. Sequences were obtained from memory CD4+ T cells sorted from blood. As to subset: CD45RA-negative fraction.

The CDR3 region has the DNA TGTGCCAGCAGTTCCCTCGAAACGATCAACACCGGGGAGCTGTTTTTT. Its protein is CASSSLETINTGELFF. The chain employs TRBV28 and TRBJ2-2; D uncertain. The CDR3 is 16 amino acids. Germline values: CDR1 MDHEN, CDR2 SYDVKM. V lost 4 bases and J 2 bases, leaving 14 bases between the germline ends.